The text below deals with one T cell receptor beta chain. This clonotype came up a few times. Its specific antigen is unknown. Base-call qualities are not available, and no considerably larger clone is one nucleotide away. All donors were healthy Caucasians. The twin cohort consisted of three pairs of female monozygotic twins, all aged 18 to 29 years. RNA for TCR libraries was isolated from peripheral blood mononuclear cells. This sample is part of a study of identical twins (TCRdb year 2016). Notes on the research overall: To test whether fetal clonotypes persist, the study used deep sequencing on TCR alpha and beta repertoires from monozygotic twins, unrelated adults of various ages, and cord blood. To rule out contamination, replicate twin experiments were performed at different times with different library preparation protocols.

Library generation was performed with 5' RACE. Sequenced using an Illumina HiSeq 2000. Template switching introduced a universal primer binding site; the final cDNA contained a unique molecular identifier, enabling accurate counting of TCR cDNA molecules. First-strand cDNA for TCR alpha and beta chains was synthesized from specific primers in the conserved constant-segment region. To control for contamination, every cDNA library was double barcoded, receiving both a SMART-Mk sample barcode and Illumina barcodes. Two successive PCR steps introduced TruSeq adapter sequences along with Illumina sample barcodes. TCR alpha and beta cDNA libraries were sequenced on the Illumina HiSeq platform with custom primers. The published analysis was carried out like this. MiGEC processed the raw reads to extract unique molecular identifiers, while MiXCR was used to determine the CDR3 positions. Recombination models were inferred per individual with the repgenHMM and IGoR tools using an EM algorithm. The tcR package in R was used for shared clonotype analysis, with sharing normalized by the product of cloneset sizes. Out-of-frame nonproductive sequences were analyzed to study raw recombination free of thymic and clonal selection effects. TCRdb handled the public reads itself, with Q25 trimming in fastp and clone calling in MiXCR, and kept productive beta chains. Rows with a matching CDR3 protein are joined into one entry that keeps the most common DNA and genes. TCRdb, not the authors, supplied the V and J calls. The sample yields under 1 million distinct CDR3 sequences; 9% to 15% were counted once. Around 1.6% of the sample is held by the ten biggest clonotypes.

The germline V gene gives CDR1 as SGDLS and CDR2 as YYNGEE. The germline ends are 9 bases apart after V is trimmed by 0 bases and J by 5 bases. From the cysteine through the phenylalanine, the CDR3 covers 14 amino acids. Only the CDR3 part of the read is kept: 42 bases, read in frame from the first base. Overall results and qualifications from the work: Zero-insertion analyses could be partly confounded by invariant T cells such as MAIT and iNKT, although diverse VJ usage argued against such confounding for most clonotypes. Abundant cord blood beta clonotypes had fewer insertions, young adult naive repertoires showed a similar but weaker trend, and memory repertoires showed no such trend. Excess twin sharing in beta out-of-frame sequences was weaker because fewer shared sequences lowered the signal-to-noise ratio. In monozygotic twins, out-of-frame TCR alpha sharing was systematically underestimated by recombination models, although the models agreed with sharing between unrelated individuals. Compared with coincidental sharing between unrelated individuals, an excess of low generation-probability sequences was observed among out-of-frame TCR alpha sequences shared between twins. Because the same donors could not be followed over many years, the conclusions relied on cross-sectional statistical analysis.

The same sample was also studied in work on yellow fever vaccine responses in identical twins. The second source states: According to the authors, the vaccine-induced T cell response in identical twins seemed to be partly convergent and partly specific to each individual. In the study, vaccine-responding T cell clones were precisely tracked in identical twins.

Specimen: PBMCs. This clonotype was sampled from a woman between 18 and 30 years old in good health. This chain is built from TRBV9 and TRBJ1-3; no confident D gene assignment can be made. CDR3 region: CASSVAVSRNTIYF. The DNA reads as follows: TGTGCCAGCAGCGTAGCTGTCAGCCGAAACACCATATATTTT.